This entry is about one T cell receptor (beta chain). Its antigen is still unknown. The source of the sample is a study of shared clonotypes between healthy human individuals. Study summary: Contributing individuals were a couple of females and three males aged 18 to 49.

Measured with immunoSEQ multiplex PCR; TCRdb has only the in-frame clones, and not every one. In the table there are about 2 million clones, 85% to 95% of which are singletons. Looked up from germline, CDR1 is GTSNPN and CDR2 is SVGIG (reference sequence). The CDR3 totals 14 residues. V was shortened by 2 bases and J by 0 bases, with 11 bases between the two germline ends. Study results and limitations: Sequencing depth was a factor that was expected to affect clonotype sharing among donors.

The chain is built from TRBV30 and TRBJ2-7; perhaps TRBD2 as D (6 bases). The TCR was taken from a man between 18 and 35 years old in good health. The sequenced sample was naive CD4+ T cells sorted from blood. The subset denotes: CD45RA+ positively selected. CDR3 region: CAWSQGGNSYEQYF. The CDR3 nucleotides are TGTGCCTGGAGTCAGGGCGGGAACTCCTACGAGCAGTACTTC.